This entry lists 2 T cell receptor beta chains sequenced from one sample in a study of blood T cell repertoires in COVID-19. The repertoire was sequenced with immunoSEQ multiplex PCR; TCRdb's copy has only in-frame clones and lacks some. The data contain about 190,000 clones, 84% of them singletons. The sample taken for sequencing was peripheral blood. The receptors were gathered from a woman in her sixties or seventies with active or convalescent COVID-19.

The rearrangement links TRBV5-4 to TRBJ1-1, with no clear D. The germline gives CDR1 SGHNT, CDR2 YYREEE (reference sequence). V was trimmed by 2 bases and J by 3 bases, leaving 11 bases between them. This CDR3 spans 14 amino acids. In DNA, the CDR3 is TGTGCCAGCAGCTTTGCATTGGGCGACACTGAAGCTTTCTTT. Residues: CASSFALGDTEAFF. Full variable domain (remainder filled in from reference TRBV5-4 and TRBJ1-1): ETGVTQSPTHLIKTRGQQVTLRCSSQSGHNTVSWYQQALGQGPQFIFQYYREEENGRGNFPPRFSGLQFPNYSSELNVNALELDDSALYLCASSFALGDTEAFFGQGTRLTVV.

This clone showed up just a few times. The chain is built from TRBV4-2 and TRBJ2-7, with a possible D match to TRBD1 (6 bases). This CDR3 comprises 15 residues. V was trimmed by 3 bases and J by 0 bases, leaving 12 bases between them. Germline CDR1 is LGHNA and CDR2 is YNFKEQ. The CDR3 DNA is TGTGCCAGCAGCCAGGGACAAGAAAGCTCCTACGAGCAGTACTTC. Translating it yields CASSQGQESSYEQYF.